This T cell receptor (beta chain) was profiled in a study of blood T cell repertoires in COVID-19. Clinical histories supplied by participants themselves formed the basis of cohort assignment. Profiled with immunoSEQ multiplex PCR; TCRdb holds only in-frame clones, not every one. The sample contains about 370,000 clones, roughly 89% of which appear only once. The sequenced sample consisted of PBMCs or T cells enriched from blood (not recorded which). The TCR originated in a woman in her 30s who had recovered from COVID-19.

The DNA for the CDR3 is TGCGCCAGCAGCCACGGATATGAACCCCTAGCGGGGGGGGCGAACACCGGGGAGCTGTTTTTT. This translates into CASSHGYEPLAGGANTGELFF. J is TRBJ2-2 and V is TRBV4-1; 12 bases agree with TRBD2. CDR1 MGHRA and CDR2 YSYEKL come from the germline V gene. The CDR3 spans 21 residues. The V and J ends lost 3 bases and 0 bases, in that order; junction bases with no gene match: 14.